These T cell receptor beta chains were read from a single sample in a study of blood T cell repertoires in COVID-19. The assay was immunoSEQ multiplex PCR, and TCRdb's table has in-frame clones only and misses some. The sample has 100,000 to 150,000 clones, approximately 81% seen once. The specimen sequenced was peripheral blood. Receptors were obtained from a man between 60 and 70 years old with acute or convalescent COVID-19. The CDR3 runs from the conserved cysteine through the conserved F or W. The D gene is left open where the match is weak. Some rows have no size entry. The others give once, few or many, or a class for an expanded clone.

D gene	V gene	clone size	J gene	CDR3 DNA	CDR3 protein
TRBD1	TRBV9	-	TRBJ2-5	TGTGCCAGCAGCGGTGGACAGGTTGGGCTCCAAGAGACCCAGTACTTC	CASSGGQVGLQETQYF
TRBD2	TRBV2	-	TRBJ2-1	TGTGCCAGCATGGGGACTAGCAGACGGTATGAGCAGTTCTTC	CASMGTSRRYEQFF
TRBD2	TRBV6-2/TRBV6-3	many	TRBJ2-7	TGTGCCAGCAGTCCCCCGGGCGGGAGGGCCTACGAGCAGTACTTC	CASSPPGGRAYEQYF
TRBD2	TRBV19	-	TRBJ2-4	TGTGCCAGTTTTGGACTAGCGGGCCACCTGGGGCAAAACATTCAGTACTTC	CASFGLAGHLGQNIQYF
-	TRBV5-1	-	TRBJ2-5	TGCGCCAGCAGCTTGGCCCCGACAGGCCAAGAGACCCAGTACTTC	CASSLAPTGQETQYF
TRBD1	TRBV5-1	-	TRBJ1-5	TGCGCCAGCAGCACGGGACAGGATTCACAGCCCCAGCATTTT	CASSTGQDSQPQHF
TRBD1	TRBV10-1	-	TRBJ2-1	TGCGCCAGCAGCGACCTTTCTGACAGGGTAAAAACCAATGAGCAGTTCTTC	CASSDLSDRVKTNEQFF
TRBD2	TRBV3-1/TRBV3-2	once	TRBJ2-1	TGTGCCAGCAGCCGACTTAGCGGGTACCACAATGAGCAGTTCTTC	CASSRLSGYHNEQFF
TRBD1	TRBV28	-	TRBJ1-2	TGTGCCAGCAGTTTATCTAACCCCGGGACAGGTTATGGCTACACCTTC	CASSLSNPGTGYGYTF
TRBD2	TRBV5-1	-	TRBJ2-5	TGCGCCAGCAGCCGACTAGCGGGAGGAGAGACCCAGTACTTC	CASSRLAGGETQYF
TRBD1	TRBV10-3	-	TRBJ1-2	TGTGCCATCAGGGGGGACAGGGAAAACTTTAATGGCTACACCTTC	CAIRGDRENFNGYTF
-	TRBV7-9	-	TRBJ2-7	TGTGCCAGCAGCTTAGGTGTCGGGAGCCGATACGAGCAGTACTTC	CASSLGVGSRYEQYF
TRBD1	TRBV28	-	TRBJ2-5	TGTGCCAGCACCCCCCCAGGGGGCAGGGGGCACCAAGAGACCCAGTACTTC	CASTPPGGRGHQETQYF
TRBD2	TRBV10-3	-	TRBJ2-3	TGTGCCATCAGCTGGGCCAGCGGGAAAGATCCTAGCACAGATACGCAGTATTTT	CAISWASGKDPSTDTQYF
TRBD2	TRBV30	-	TRBJ2-5	TGTGCCTGGAGGGAGCGGGAGGCCCCTAGGACCCAGTACTTC	CAWREREAPRTQYF
-	TRBV2	-	TRBJ1-5	TGTGCCAGCAATTCCCGGGACAACAATCAGCCCCAGCATTTT	CASNSRDNNQPQHF